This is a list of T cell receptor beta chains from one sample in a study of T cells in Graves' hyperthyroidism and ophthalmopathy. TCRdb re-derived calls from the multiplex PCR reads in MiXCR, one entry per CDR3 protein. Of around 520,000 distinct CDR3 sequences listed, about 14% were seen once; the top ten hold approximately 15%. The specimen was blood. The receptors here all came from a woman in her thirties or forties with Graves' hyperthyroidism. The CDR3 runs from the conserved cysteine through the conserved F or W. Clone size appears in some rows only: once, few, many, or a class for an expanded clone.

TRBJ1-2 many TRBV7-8 CASSLDAAGYTF
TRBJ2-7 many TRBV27 CASSLLQPPYEQYF
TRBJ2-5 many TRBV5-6 CASSVDRGVGETQYF
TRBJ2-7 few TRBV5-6 CASSLTPGLAAYEQYF
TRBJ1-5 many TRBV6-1 CASTTGGTGGQPQHF
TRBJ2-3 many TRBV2 CASTLRETDTQYF
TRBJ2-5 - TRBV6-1 CASSLAQGALETQYF
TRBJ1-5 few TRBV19 CASSETQEYSNQPQHF
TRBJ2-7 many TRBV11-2 CASSTARQTSGASYEQYF
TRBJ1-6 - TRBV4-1 CASSQSGYDHSPLHF
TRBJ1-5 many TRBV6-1 CASSESVQPQHF
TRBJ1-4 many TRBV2 CASEGQGATSHEKLFF
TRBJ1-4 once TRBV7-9 CATLGGGINEKLFF
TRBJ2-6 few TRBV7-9 CASSTRTGAGANVLTF
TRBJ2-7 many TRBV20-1 CSAINRGGTAYEQYF
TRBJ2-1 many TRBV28 CASSGPTYNEQFF
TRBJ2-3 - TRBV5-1 CASSLEGAGDTQYF
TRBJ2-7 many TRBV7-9 CASSHGLAPSYEQYF
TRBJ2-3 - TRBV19 CASSDWTSGYTDTQYF
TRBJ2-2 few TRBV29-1 CSVGGLNTGELFF
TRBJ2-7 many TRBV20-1 CSANAGSGYEQYF
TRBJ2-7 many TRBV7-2 CASSSRSGGGSYEQYF
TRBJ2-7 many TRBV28 CASIRTGTYEQYF
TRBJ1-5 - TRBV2 CASGQGLFNQPQHF
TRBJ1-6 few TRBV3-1 CASSQGGTGVSPLHF
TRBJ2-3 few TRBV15 CATSPRVQRHDTQYF
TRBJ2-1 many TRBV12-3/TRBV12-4 CASSSRVGEQFF
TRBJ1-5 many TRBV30 CAWSVQGQPQHF
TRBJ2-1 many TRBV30 CAWSRGSGGYNEQFF
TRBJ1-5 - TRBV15 CATSRVWGNQPQHF
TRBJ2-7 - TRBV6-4 CASSERVGLLAGGPPYEQYF
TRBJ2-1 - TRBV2 CASSDRRTSGYNEQFF
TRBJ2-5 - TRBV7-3 CASSLRPTSGRHQETQYF
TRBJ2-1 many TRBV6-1 CASSEVVGSSYNEQFF
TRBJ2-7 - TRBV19 CASSKDLRSSYEQYF
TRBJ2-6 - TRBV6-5 CASSYSSRGPGANVLTF
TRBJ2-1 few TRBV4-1 CASSQAGGGRAGEQFF
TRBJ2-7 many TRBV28 CASSLGQYILQYEQYF
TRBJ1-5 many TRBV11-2 CASSSQGLSNQPQHF
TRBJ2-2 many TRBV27 CASSPTRTSGRTLLTGELFF
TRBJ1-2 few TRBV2 CASRPGQGTNYGYTF
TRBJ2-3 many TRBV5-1 CASSLQQGGRDTQYF